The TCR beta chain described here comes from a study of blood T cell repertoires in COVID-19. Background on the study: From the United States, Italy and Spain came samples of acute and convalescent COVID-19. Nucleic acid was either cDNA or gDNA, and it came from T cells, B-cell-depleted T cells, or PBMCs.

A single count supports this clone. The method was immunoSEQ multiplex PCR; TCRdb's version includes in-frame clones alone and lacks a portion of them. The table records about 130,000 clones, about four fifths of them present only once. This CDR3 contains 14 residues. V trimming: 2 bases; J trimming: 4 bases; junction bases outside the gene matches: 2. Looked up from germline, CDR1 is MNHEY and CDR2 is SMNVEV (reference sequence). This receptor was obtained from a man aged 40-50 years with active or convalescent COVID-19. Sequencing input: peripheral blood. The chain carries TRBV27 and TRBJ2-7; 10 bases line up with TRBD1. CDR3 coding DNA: TGTGCCAGCAGTTTAAAGGGACAGGGGTACGAGCAGTACTTC. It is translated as CASSLKGQGYEQYF.